This entry is about one T cell receptor (beta chain). Antigen unknown. The data belong to a study of blood T cells in healthy people across ages. Study findings and constraints: The authors considered diversity estimates from one million T cells to be underestimates. Lack of knowledge of donor CMV status possibly confounded expanded clonotype changes.

Germline-derived CDR1 and CDR2 are SGHAT and FQNNGV. V lost 5 bases to trimming and J lost 2 bases, with 10 bases between them. This CDR3 has 13 amino acids. For the second PCR, which ran for 7 to 11 cycles, a sample-barcoded 5' primer and a J-beta primer mix were used. TCRdb reprocessed the 5' RACE reads with MiXCR, giving one entry per CDR3 protein. Here the sample spans about 1,500,000 distinct CDR3 sequences, 25% to 30% being singletons. The origin of this receptor is a woman aged 25 to 45 in good health. The V and J genes are TRBV11-2 and TRBJ2-7, with D hard to call. The sample consisted of blood. The DNA of the CDR3 is TGTGCCAGCAGCCACCCGAGAACCTACGAGCAGTACTTC. Its translation: CASSHPRTYEQYF.